This entry lists 28 T cell receptor beta chains sequenced from one sample in a study of cytomegalovirus exposure and HLA in healthy donors. Primers included in the PCR were 60 Vbeta and 13 Jbeta primers. Only in-frame clones appear in the TCRdb table, and some are missing; sequencing was by immunoSEQ multiplex PCR. Seen here are some 100,000 clones, more than 65% observed once, and the top ten hold 4%. Source material: PBMCs. The receptors here all came from a woman in her forties or fifties in good health and CMV-seropositive.

V is TRBV28 and J is TRBJ1-2; 7 nucleotides match TRBD1. This CDR3 has 14 residues. The germline V gene encodes CDR1 MDHEN and CDR2 SYDVKM. Trimming at V came to 7 bases and at J to 2 bases, leaving 7 bases not matched to a gene. In nucleotides, the CDR3 is TGTGCCAGCAATACAAACAGGGGAAACTATGGCTACACCTTC. It is translated as CASNTNRGNYGYTF.

The CDR3 sequence is CAWSEGDYRYEQYF. CDR3 nucleotides: TGTGCCTGGAGTGAGGGAGACTACCGCTACGAGCAGTACTTC. The rearrangement uses TRBV30 and TRBJ2-7; D might be TRBD2 (5 bases). CDR1 is GTSNPN, CDR2 SVGIG, per germline (reference sequence). With 1 base removed from V and 3 bases from J, the gap between germline ends came to 13 bases. The CDR3 consists of 14 residues.

V usage is TRBV13 and J usage is TRBJ2-2; maybe TRBD1 (6 bases). This CDR3 is built from 13 residues. CDR1 is PRHDT and CDR2 is FYEKMQ in the germline V gene (reference sequence). V shed 11 bases and J shed 1 base, with 11 bases lying between them. CDR3 region: CAGTTGNTGELFF. DNA of the CDR3: TGTGCCGGGACAACAGGGAACACCGGGGAGCTGTTTTTT. The full variable domain, rest sourced from reference TRBV13 and TRBJ2-2, is AAGVIQSPRHLIKEKRETATLKCYPIPRHDTVYWYQQGPGQDPQFLISFYEKMQSDKGSIPDRFSAQQFSDYHSELNMSSLELGDSALYFCAGTTGNTGELFFGEGSRLTVL.

V gene TRBV27 combines with J gene TRBJ2-2; D is ambiguous. CDR3 length: 11 residues. CDR1 MNHEY and CDR2 SMNVEV come from the germline V gene (reference sequence). Trimming left V 6 bases short and J 5 bases short, with 4 bases between. CDR3 sequence reads: CASRLTGELFF. The CDR3 DNA is TGTGCCAGCAGACTAACCGGGGAGCTGTTTTTT.

V usage is TRBV21-1 and J usage is TRBJ2-2; the tabulated D call, TRBD2, remains unverified against the DNA. TRBV21-1 is a documented pseudogene. The length of the CDR3 is 19 residues. The CDR3 here is CASEGGGSGVITNTGELFF. The CDR3 region has the DNA TGTGCCAGCGAGGGAGGGGGTAGCGGGGTTATTACGAACACCGGGGAGCTGTTTTTT.

The chain carries TRBV27 and TRBJ1-2; D is possibly TRBD1 (5 bases). Germline V gives CDR1 MNHEY, CDR2 SMNVEV (reference sequence). This CDR3 has 11 residues. V gave up 4 bases and J gave up 5 bases, with 5 bases separating them. For the CDR3, the DNA is TGTGCCAGCAGTTCAGGGTATGGCTACACCTTC. It encodes CASSSGYGYTF.

In DNA form, the CDR3 reads TGTGCCTGGAGCGACAGGATAGGCCAGTACTTC. Protein: CAWSDRIGQYF. The genes are TRBV30 and TRBJ2-7, with D possibly matching TRBD1 (6 bases). Trimming pared 3 bases from V and 10 bases from J, leaving 13 bases between. CDR1 and CDR2 (germline): GTSNPN, SVGIG (reference sequence). The CDR3 spans 11 residues.

The rearrangement joins TRBV19 to TRBJ1-3; unclear D gene. CDR1 and CDR2 (germline): LNHDA, SQIVND (reference sequence). V shed 5 bases and J shed 0 bases, with 8 bases lying between them. CDR3 size: 14 residues. CDR3 DNA: TGTGCCAGTAGTTCCTATCGCTCTGGAAACACCATATATTTT. Translated: CASSSYRSGNTIYF.

The genes are TRBV5-1 and TRBJ2-1; 7 bases fit TRBD1. Germline lookup yields CDR1 SGHRS and CDR2 YFSETQ. The CDR3 loop spans 12 amino acids. V gave up 6 bases and J gave up 7 bases; unmatched junction bases: 4. CDR3 sequence reads: CASTSQGNEQFF. CDR3 DNA: TGCGCCAGCACCTCACAGGGGAATGAGCAGTTCTTC.

The chain links TRBV18 to TRBJ2-1, with 11 bases lining up with TRBD1. Per germline, CDR1 KGHSH and CDR2 LQKENI. V was pared by 2 bases and J by 8 bases, with 5 bases of the junction left unmatched. CDR3 length: 15 amino acids. CDR3: CASSPGTGGSDEQFF. CDR3 nucleotides: TGTGCCAGCTCACCAGGGACAGGGGGGAGCGATGAGCAGTTCTTC. Based on the CDR3 plus reference TRBV18 and TRBJ2-1, the full variable domain is NAGVMQNPRHLVRRRGQEARLRCSPMKGHSHVYWYRQLPEEGLKFMVYLQKENIIDESGMPKERFSAEFPKEGPSILRIQQVVRGDSAAYFCASSPGTGGSDEQFFGPGTRLTVL.

This chain joins TRBV18 and TRBJ2-5; 9 bases agree with TRBD1. The trim removed 0 bases at V and 4 bases at J, leaving 6 bases unmatched. Germline V gene lookup returns CDR1 KGHSH and CDR2 LQKENI. The CDR3 runs 16 residues. The CDR3: CASSPPVLGQGETQYF. The CDR3, as DNA: TGTGCCAGCTCACCACCGGTTCTGGGACAGGGAGAGACCCAGTACTTC.

The rearrangement joins TRBV6-1 to TRBJ2-1, with D unresolved. Trimming cost V 6 bases and J 4 bases, with 7 bases left between them. This CDR3 is built from 12 residues. Germline CDR1 reads MNHNS; CDR2 reads SASEGT. The CDR3 DNA follows: TGTGCCAGCAGATATTATTACAATGAGCAGTTCTTC. Translated: CASRYYYNEQFF.

The V call is TRBV30, the J call TRBJ1-2, with D possibly TRBD1 on 5 matching bases. The CDR3 contains 15 residues. Trimming shortened V by 0 bases and J by 8 bases, and 19 bases separated the two germline ends. The germline gives CDR1 GTSNPN, CDR2 SVGIG (reference sequence). Here the CDR3 DNA reads TGTGCCTGGAGTGTAGGGCAGGGTTCTATATACGGCTACACCTTC. As protein: CAWSVGQGSIYGYTF. The whole variable domain, remainder taken from reference TRBV30 and TRBJ1-2, is SQTIHQWPATLVQPVGSPLSLECTVEGTSNPNLYWYRQAAGRGLQLLFYSVGIGQISSEVPQNLSASRPQDRQFILSSKKLLLSDSGFYLCAWSVGQGSIYGYTFGSGTRLTVV.

This chain links TRBV25-1 with TRBJ2-1; possible D gene TRBD1, 7 bases. Trimming left V 8 bases short and J 5 bases short, with 19 bases between. The length of the CDR3 is 15 residues. Germline assignment: CDR1 MGHDK and CDR2 SYGVNS. CDR3 in DNA: TGTGCCAGCGGCCCAGGGGGGCGAGCTCACAATGAGCAGTTCTTC. Translated: CASGPGGRAHNEQFF.

The chain combines TRBV9 with TRBJ2-3; TRBD2 aligns across 10 bases. Germline CDR1 SGDLS, CDR2 YYNGEE. V trimming: 4 bases; J trimming: 2 bases; junction bases outside the gene matches: 4. This CDR3 contains 15 residues. The CDR3 here is CASSLGLADTDTQYF. For the CDR3, the DNA is TGTGCCAGCAGCCTTGGACTAGCGGACACAGATACGCAGTATTTT.

The V gene is TRBV28, the J gene TRBJ1-5; D is ambiguous. CDR3 size: 16 residues. The V and J ends lost 3 bases and 3 bases respectively, with 15 bases between them. Germline lookup yields CDR1 MDHEN and CDR2 SYDVKM. Here the CDR3 reads CASSFPGSPSNQPQHF. As DNA, the CDR3 is TGTGCCAGCAGTTTCCCCGGTAGTCCATCCAATCAGCCCCAGCATTTT.

The chain couples TRBV2 to TRBJ2-7, with 9 nucleotides matching TRBD2. Germline loops: CDR1 SNHLY, CDR2 FYNNEI. This CDR3 spans 14 amino acids. The J segment lost 9 bases and the V segment lost 5 bases, leaving 11 bases of the junction unmatched. CDR3 nucleotides: TGTGCCAGCAGTCCGGGACTAGCTATTTCCTGGCAGTACTTC. It encodes CASSPGLAISWQYF. The full variable domain, completed using reference TRBV2 and TRBJ2-7, is EPEVTQTPSHQVTQMGQEVILRCVPISNHLYFYWYRQILGQKVEFLVSFYNNEISEKSEIFDDQFSVERPDGSNFTLKIRSTKLEDSAMYFCASSPGLAISWQYFGPGTRLTVT.

This clone appeared once. The chain joins TRBV5-1 to TRBJ2-3, with TRBD2 matching over 10 bases. CDR1 SGHRS and CDR2 YFSETQ come from the germline V gene. The CDR3 spans 17 residues. V lost 3 bases and J lost 5; bases outside the gene matches: 12. The CDR3 protein is CASSSRTSGPSEDTQYF. CDR3 sequence (DNA): TGCGCCAGCAGCTCTCGGACTAGCGGTCCTTCGGAAGATACGCAGTATTTT.

This chain connects TRBV2 to TRBJ1-2; D perhaps matches TRBD1 (6 bases). V was trimmed by 6 bases and J by 4 bases, leaving 12 bases between them. Germline V gene data show CDR1 as SNHLY and CDR2 as FYNNEI. The CDR3 is made up of 13 amino acids. CDR3 coding DNA: TGTGCCAGCAGCCCCGGACAGCTCTATGGCTACACCTTC. Its protein product is CASSPGQLYGYTF.

The chain uses TRBV7-9 and TRBJ2-3; TRBD2 agrees at 8 bases. The CDR3 is made up of 16 amino acids. The trim removed 5 bases at V and 5 bases at J, leaving 12 bases unmatched. Germline V gene data show CDR1 as SEHNR and CDR2 as FQNEAQ (reference sequence). CDR3 DNA sequence: TGTGCCAGCAGCCCCTTAAGCGGGAGAGTGGGAGATACGCAGTATTTT. Protein product: CASSPLSGRVGDTQYF.

The gene calls are TRBV7-9 and TRBJ2-4, with a possible D match to TRBD2 (6 bases). Per germline, CDR1 SEHNR and CDR2 FQNEAQ (reference sequence). The CDR3 is 17 amino acids. Between the trimmed V and J ends, which lost 6 bases and 1 base, there was a span of 19 bases. The CDR3 loop reads CASSRLGLAQAKNIQYF. As DNA, the CDR3 is TGTGCCAGCAGTCGTCTTGGGCTAGCGCAGGCCAAAAACATTCAGTACTTC.

A single count supports this clone. J is TRBJ1-5 and V is TRBV28; 10 nucleotides agree with TRBD1. Germline-derived CDR1 and CDR2 are MDHEN and SYDVKM. V was clipped by 6 bases and J by 7 bases; unmatched bases: 6. The CDR3 covers 14 residues. The CDR3 region is CASRRTGGYQPQHF. CDR3 DNA sequence: TGTGCCAGCAGGCGGACAGGGGGGTACCAGCCCCAGCATTTT.

The V and J genes are TRBV5-4 and TRBJ2-6; maybe TRBD2 (6 bases). CDR1 and CDR2 from the germline V gene are SGHNT and YYREEE (reference sequence). Deletions cut 3 bases from V and 1 base from J, with 8 bases between. The CDR3 spans 15 residues. CDR3 sequence: CASSWAGSGANVLTF. In DNA, the CDR3 is TGTGCCAGCAGCTGGGCGGGGTCTGGGGCCAACGTCCTGACTTTC.

Worth noting for this clone: This sample also contains other DNA sequences that code for the same CDR3. The V and J genes are TRBV11-2 and TRBJ2-4; D not certain. Trimming cost V 4 bases and J 0 bases, with 7 bases left between them. CDR1 is SGHAT, CDR2 FQNNGV, per germline. This CDR3 has 14 amino acids. The DNA for the CDR3 is TGTGCCAGCAGCTCCCGGTTAGCCAAAAACATTCAGTACTTC. Its protein is CASSSRLAKNIQYF.

V and J are TRBV6-5 and TRBJ2-1; 11 bases agree with TRBD1. CDR3 length: 15 amino acids. With 5 bases clipped from V and 5 bases from J, the junction kept 5 bases outside the gene matches. CDR1 is MNHEY, CDR2 SVGAGI, per germline. The CDR3 spells CASSAGTGGDNEQFF. The CDR3, as DNA: TGTGCCAGCAGTGCCGGGACAGGGGGGGACAATGAGCAGTTCTTC.

Only a few counts were recorded for this clone. V usage is TRBV5-1 and J usage is TRBJ2-2; TRBD1 matches at 8 bases. The CDR3 sequence is 14 residues long. Germline values: CDR1 SGHRS, CDR2 YFSETQ. V trimming: 2 bases; J trimming: 5 bases; junction bases outside the gene matches: 2. DNA for the CDR3: TGCGCCAGCAGCTTCGGACAGGGAACCGGGGAGCTGTTTTTT. Encoded protein: CASSFGQGTGELFF.

The chain has TRBV10-3 and TRBJ2-6, with 9 bases aligning to TRBD1. The V segment lost 0 bases and the J segment 1 base; nucleotides outside the gene matches: 10. Germline-derived CDR1 and CDR2 are ENHRY and SYGVKD. The CDR3 runs to 20 residues. The CDR3 spells CAISESQDRGTFSGANVLTF. The CDR3 nucleotides read TGTGCCATCAGTGAGTCCCAGGACAGGGGAACTTTTTCTGGGGCCAACGTCCTGACTTTC.

This clone came up a few times. The genes are TRBV18 and TRBJ1-1; D may be TRBD1 (6 bases). CDR3 length equals 14 residues. V gave up 3 bases and J gave up 4 bases, with 12 bases separating them. Germline loops: CDR1 KGHSH, CDR2 LQKENI. The CDR3 spells CASSPGAQGTEAFF. The CDR3 region has the DNA TGTGCCAGCTCACCGGGGGCGCAGGGCACTGAAGCTTTCTTT.